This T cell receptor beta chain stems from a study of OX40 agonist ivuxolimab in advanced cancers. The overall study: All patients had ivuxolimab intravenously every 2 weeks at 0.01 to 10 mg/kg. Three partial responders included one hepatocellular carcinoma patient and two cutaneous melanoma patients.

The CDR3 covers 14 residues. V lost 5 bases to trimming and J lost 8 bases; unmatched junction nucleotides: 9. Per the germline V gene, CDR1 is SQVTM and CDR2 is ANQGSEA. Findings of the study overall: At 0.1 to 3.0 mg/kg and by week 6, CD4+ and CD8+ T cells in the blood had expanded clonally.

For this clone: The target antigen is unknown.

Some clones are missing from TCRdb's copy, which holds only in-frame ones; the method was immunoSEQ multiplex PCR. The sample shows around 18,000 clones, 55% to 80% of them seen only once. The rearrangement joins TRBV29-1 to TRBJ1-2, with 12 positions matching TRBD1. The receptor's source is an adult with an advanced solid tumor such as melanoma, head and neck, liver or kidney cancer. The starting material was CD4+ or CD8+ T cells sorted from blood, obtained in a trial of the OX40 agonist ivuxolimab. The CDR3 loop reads CSVRGGGQGAGYTF. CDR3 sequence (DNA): TGCAGCGTTAGAGGGGGGGGACAGGGGGCGGGCTACACCTTC. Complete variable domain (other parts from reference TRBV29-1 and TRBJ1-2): SAVISQKPSRDICQRGTSLTIQCQVDSQVTMMFWYRQQPGQSLTLIATANQGSEATYESGFVIDKFPISRPNLTFSTLTVSNMSPEDSSIYLCSVRGGGQGAGYTFGSGTRLTVV.